This TCR beta chain was recorded in a study of shared clonotypes between healthy human individuals. Study-wide results and caveats: The naive CD4 repertoires of several donors were compared, and approximately 5% of clonotypes were shared. The study drew on few donors, limiting represented genetic and exposure-history diversity.

The table lists this clone with a count of one. What it binds is not known. On sorted subsets, replicate PCRs used roughly 190 ng DNA, or tens of thousands of T cell genomes. The repertoire was sequenced with immunoSEQ multiplex PCR; TCRdb's copy has only in-frame clones and lacks some. The sample yields approximately 720,000 clones, about two thirds seen once. The source material was memory CD4+ T cells sorted from blood. Subset here: CD45RA-negative fraction. The origin of this receptor is a woman aged 25 to 39 in good health.

The CDR3 region is CASSYRDFQETQYF. In DNA, the CDR3 is TGTGCCAGCAGTTATCGGGACTTTCAAGAGACCCAGTACTTC. The chain couples TRBV6-6 to TRBJ2-5, with D perhaps matching TRBD2 (6 bases). CDR3 length: 14 residues. Trimming left V 3 bases short and J 2 bases short, with 10 bases between. Germline V gene lookup returns CDR1 MNHNY and CDR2 SVGAGI (reference sequence).